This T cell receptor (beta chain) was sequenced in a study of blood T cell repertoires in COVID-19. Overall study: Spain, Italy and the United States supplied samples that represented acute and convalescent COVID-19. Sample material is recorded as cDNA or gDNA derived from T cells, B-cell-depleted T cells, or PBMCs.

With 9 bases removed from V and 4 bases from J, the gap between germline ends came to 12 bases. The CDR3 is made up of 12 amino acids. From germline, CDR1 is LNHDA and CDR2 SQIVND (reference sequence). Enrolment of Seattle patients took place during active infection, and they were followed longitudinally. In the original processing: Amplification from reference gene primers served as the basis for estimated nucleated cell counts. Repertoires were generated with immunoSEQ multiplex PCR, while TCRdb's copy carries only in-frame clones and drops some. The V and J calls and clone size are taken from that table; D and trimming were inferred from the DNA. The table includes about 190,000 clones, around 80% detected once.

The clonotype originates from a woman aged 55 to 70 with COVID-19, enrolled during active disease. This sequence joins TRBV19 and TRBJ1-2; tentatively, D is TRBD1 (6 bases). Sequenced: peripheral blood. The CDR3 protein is CASRTASYGYTF. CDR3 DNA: TGTGCCAGCCGGACAGCGAGCTATGGCTACACCTTC.